This T cell receptor (beta chain) was identified in a study of cytomegalovirus exposure and HLA in healthy donors. General observations from the study: That first-cohort TCR clusters tended to co-occur in the 95 to 150 validation repertoires was found in a later analysis. Reports showed the classifier diagnosing cytomegalovirus status with high specificity and sensitivity. Some TCR beta chains (roughly 150 of them) were listed as cytomegalovirus-associated.

The V and J ends lost 4 bases and 7 bases, in that order; junction bases with no gene match: 9. There are 15 residues in the CDR3. Germline V gives CDR1 SGHTA, CDR2 FQGTGA. A word on this clone: Its target is not known.

Generated by immunoSEQ multiplex PCR, the TCRdb table keeps only in-frame clones and is missing some. The sample carries tens of thousands of clones, about 96% recorded once. The chain joins TRBV7-3 to TRBJ2-1; 8 bases match TRBD2. The sequenced sample consisted of PBMCs. This clonotype was sampled from a woman under 30 in good health and CMV-seronegative. CDR3 nucleotides: TGTGCCAGCAGCTCCACCGGGAGGGGGGCGAATGAGCAGTTCTTC. This gives the protein CASSSTGRGANEQFF.